This T cell receptor (beta chain) was captured in a study of spatial heterogeneity in lung cancer. This clonotype was recorded at least ten times. TCRdb reprocessed the 5' RACE reads with MiXCR, giving one entry per CDR3 protein. The table has some 39,000 distinct CDR3 sequences, over 6.5% seen once. The time point is: sample taken at primary tumor resection. This CDR3 spans 16 amino acids. The J segment lost 2 bases and the V segment lost 5 bases, leaving 5 bases of the junction unmatched. The specimen was PBMCs, collected at surgery. This clonotype originated in a female donor with early-stage non-small cell lung cancer. The genes are TRBV12-3 or TRBV12-4 and TRBJ2-3, with 12 bases that match TRBD2. The CDR3 here is CASSPRTSGDTDTQYF. Here the CDR3 DNA reads TGTGCCAGCAGTCCACGGACTAGCGGGGACACAGATACGCAGTATTTT.